The clone carrying this TCR beta chain showed up many times. Its antigen is not identified. The data belong to a study of human T cells and chemical hapten exposure. Study overall: Minor volume differences among pooled libraries chiefly drove per-sample TCR yield variation.

Notes on the study in general: DPC sensitization produced no change in TCRs with frequency above 1 in 1000.

The library labeled individual cDNA molecules by adding unique molecular identifiers to them. MiXCR was run by TCRdb on the 5' RACE reads, yielding one entry per CDR3 protein. The data show 130,000 or so distinct CDR3 sequences, with approximately 4% seen just once and over 1.1% held by the top ten. Unfractionated whole blood was the source of the extracted total RNA. The receptor comes from a female donor in good health.

CDR3: CASSSDPGTGGGVINEQFF. The CDR3 DNA is TGTGCCAGCAGCTCGGATCCCGGGACAGGGGGCGGAGTTATCAATGAGCAGTTCTTC. The V gene is TRBV7-9, the J gene TRBJ2-1; the match to TRBD1 covers 12 bases. The V segment lost 4 bases and the J segment 6 bases; nucleotides outside the gene matches: 16. The CDR3 runs to 19 residues. The V gene's germline CDR1 is SEHNR and CDR2 FQNEAQ (reference sequence).